These T cell receptor beta chains were read from a single sample in a study of blood T cell repertoires in COVID-19. Here immunoSEQ multiplex PCR was the method, and the copy in TCRdb shows in-frame clones only, minus some. This sample has about 270,000 clones, with approximately 86% found just once. The sequencing sample was made of peripheral blood. These receptors were collected from a man aged 35 to 55 with active or convalescent COVID-19. Each CDR3 is given with its conserved first and last residue. The D gene is left open where the match is weak. Size tells how often a clone was seen (once, few, many) or the class of an expanded clone, and some rows leave it out.

few NA TRBJ1-5 TRBV10-2 TGCGCCAGCAGTGATTCCCGGCGGAGTCAGCCCCAGCATTTT CASSDSRRSQPQHF
NA TRBD1 TRBJ1-2 TRBV18 TGTGCCAGCTCACGTCCGGGACAGGGGACTTCTAACTATGGCTACACCTTC CASSRPGQGTSNYGYTF
NA NA TRBJ2-1 TRBV5-1 TGCGCCAGCAGCTTGGCCGAGGTCGAGCAGTTCTTC CASSLAEVEQFF
NA TRBD1 TRBJ1-2 TRBV6-1 TGTGCCAGCAGTGAAACAGGGGACGGTAATGGCTACACCTTC CASSETGDGNGYTF
NA TRBD1 TRBJ1-1 TRBV27 TGTGCCAGCAGCCTGACAGGGGACACTGAAGCTTTCTTT CASSLTGDTEAFF
once NA TRBJ2-5 TRBV2 TGTGCCAGCCTTCAGCGGCATGAAGAGACCCAGTACTTC CASLQRHEETQYF
once TRBD1 TRBJ2-7 TRBV5-5 TGTGCCAGCAGCCCAGCCGGGGGACAGGGGCTCGAGCAGTACTTC CASSPAGGQGLEQYF
NA TRBD1 TRBJ1-1 TRBV18 TGTGCCAGCTCAGCCGGGACAGGGAACACTGAAGCTTTCTTT CASSAGTGNTEAFF
NA TRBD1 TRBJ1-3 TRBV28 TGTGCCAGCAGTAGCCGGGACAGGGTGATATGGACCCAAAACACCATATATTTT CASSSRDRVIWTQNTIYF
NA NA TRBJ1-2 TRBV11-2 TGTGCCAGCAGCTTAGTTGCAGGGACATCCTATGGCTACACCTTC CASSLVAGTSYGYTF
once NA TRBJ1-6 TRBV9 TGTGCCAGCAGCGCGGGGGGCGGGGGCCGATCACCCCTCCACTTT CASSAGGGGRSPLHF
NA NA TRBJ1-5 TRBV4-1 TGCGCCAGCAGCCAAGGTGACAGGCTTCTTGAGCCCCAGCATTTT CASSQGDRLLEPQHF
NA TRBD1 TRBJ1-1 TRBV7-8 TGTGCCAGCAGCTTAACCGGGACAGGGAGGACTGAAGCTTTCTTT CASSLTGTGRTEAFF
NA TRBD2 TRBJ2-2 TRBV28 TGTGCCAGCTTTGCGGGGGTGAACACCGGGGAGCTGTTTTTT CASFAGVNTGELFF
NA NA TRBJ2-7 TRBV7-2 TGTGCCAGCAGCTTAGGGGCTGACTACGAGCAGTACTTC CASSLGADYEQYF
once TRBD2 TRBJ2-1 TRBV5-5 TGTGCCAGCAGCTTTGCGGGACTAGTCGGCAATGAGCAGTTCTTC CASSFAGLVGNEQFF
NA NA TRBJ2-5 TRBV27 TGTGCCAGCAGTTTTAGGACTAATGTTTACTTC CASSFRTNVYF
NA NA TRBJ2-5 TRBV28 TGTGCCAGCAGCCCGGCGACACTGGGGCGACAAGAGACCCAGTACTTC CASSPATLGRQETQYF
once TRBD1 TRBJ1-1 TRBV7-2 TGTGCCAGCAGCCCCGCCGAGAGTACAGGGGGGACTGAAGCTTTCTTT CASSPAESTGGTEAFF
NA NA TRBJ2-2 TRBV7-3 TGTGCCAGCAGCCCCCCGAGGACAGACACCGGGGAGCTGTTTTTT CASSPPRTDTGELFF
NA NA TRBJ1-5 TRBV19 TGTGCCGCCAGTGGTGTTCAGGGGTCTGGGGTCAATCAGCCCCAGCATTTT CAASGVQGSGVNQPQHF
NA TRBD2 TRBJ2-1 TRBV6-5 TGTGCCAGCAGTTCGACTAGCGGGGAGTTCGATGAGCAGTTCTTC CASSSTSGEFDEQFF
NA NA TRBJ2-1 TRBV4-1 TGCGCCAGCAGCCAAGGGCATGCGGGGGCAGGTAATGAGCAGTTCTTC CASSQGHAGAGNEQFF
NA NA TRBJ1-5 TRBV28 TGTGCCAGCAGTTTAGGGGGCTGGGAGCCCCAGCATTTT CASSLGGWEPQHF
NA NA TRBJ1-1 TRBV5-8 TGTGCCAGCAGCTTGGTTCAGGGTCGGGCTTTCTTT CASSLVQGRAFF
once TRBD1 TRBJ2-5 TRBV3-1/TRBV3-2 TGTGCCAGCAGCCAAGAGGTTGGTCTTTGGGGACAGTCCCAAGAGACCCAGTACTTC CASSQEVGLWGQSQETQYF
NA NA TRBJ2-5 TRBV19 TGTGCCAGTAGTATAGCCCTCCAAGAGACCCAGTACTTC CASSIALQETQYF
few TRBD1 TRBJ1-2 TRBV3-1/TRBV3-2 TGTGCCAGCAGCTTCAGGGGGACCCTTGGCTACACCTTC CASSFRGTLGYTF
NA TRBD1 TRBJ1-2 TRBV27 TGTGCCAGCAGTTTATCCGCCGGGACAGGGAACGGCTACACCTTC CASSLSAGTGNGYTF
NA NA TRBJ2-7 TRBV7-2 TGTGCCAGCAGCGTTGACGGGGGGCTGGGTGAGCAGTACTTC CASSVDGGLGEQYF
NA TRBD1 TRBJ1-1 TRBV7-8 TGTGCCAGCAGCTTGCAGGGGGCGCGTACTGAAGCTTTCTTT CASSLQGARTEAFF
NA NA TRBJ1-3 TRBV5-4 TGTGCCAGCAGCTTATTATCGGGAAACACCATATATTTT CASSLLSGNTIYF
NA TRBD1 TRBJ2-1 TRBV7-9 TGTGCCAGCAGCTTACCGGGACAGGGGGGCAATGAGCAGTTCTTC CASSLPGQGGNEQFF
NA NA TRBJ2-1 TRBV18 TGTGCCAGCACCCGGGGCAATGAGCAGTTCTTC CASTRGNEQFF
NA TRBD2 TRBJ2-1 TRBV25-1 TGTGCCAGCAGTGGGGCGGGCGGGAGCTCCTACAATGAGCAGTTCTTC CASSGAGGSSYNEQFF
few NA TRBJ2-1 TRBV24-1 TGTGCCACCGTTGGACCTACGGGGGACAATGAGCAGTTCTTC CATVGPTGDNEQFF
NA NA TRBJ1-2 TRBV30 TGTGCCTGGACGATAGGGGGGGGCGTCGATGGCTACACCTTC CAWTIGGGVDGYTF
NA NA TRBJ1-1 TRBV30 TGTGCCTGGAACCCAGGGGCCGCCGGGACTGAAGCTTTCTTT CAWNPGAAGTEAFF
NA TRBD1 TRBJ1-2 TRBV27 TGTGCCAGCAGTTACTCGACAGGGATCAACTATGGCTACACCTTC CASSYSTGINYGYTF
few TRBD2 TRBJ2-7 TRBV6-5 TGTGCCAGCAGTTTCCAGCGGGAGGACGAGCAGTACTTC CASSFQREDEQYF
NA TRBD1 TRBJ1-1 TRBV4-2 TGTGCCAGCAGCGCCCGGGACAGGAACACTGAAGCTTTCTTT CASSARDRNTEAFF
NA NA TRBJ1-1 TRBV9 TGTGCCAGCAGCGGAGGGGGTAGAGGTAACACTGAAGCTTTCTTT CASSGGGRGNTEAFF
NA TRBD1 TRBJ1-3 TRBV6-6 TGTGCCAGCAGACACGGGACAGGTTTTGGAAACACCATATATTTT CASRHGTGFGNTIYF
NA NA TRBJ1-3 TRBV7-6 TGTGCCAGCAGCCAGGAAGGCGGAAACACCATATATTTT CASSQEGGNTIYF
NA NA TRBJ1-2 TRBV27 TGTGCCAGCAGCCGAAGCACGGACAGATTTTATGGCTACACCTTC CASSRSTDRFYGYTF
NA NA TRBJ2-1 TRBV13 TGTGCCAGCAGCTCCTTCGGCTACAATGAGCAGTTCTTC CASSSFGYNEQFF
NA NA TRBJ1-2 TRBV24-1 TGTGCCACCCAAGAGGGTGCCAGTGGCTACACCTTC CATQEGASGYTF
NA NA TRBJ2-3 TRBV6-6 TGTGCCAGCAGTCGACTCGTCACAGATACGCAGTATTTT CASSRLVTDTQYF
NA TRBD2 TRBJ2-7 TRBV6-5 TGTGCCAGCAGTTACTCGTACGGGAGGGACTACGAGCAGTACTTC CASSYSYGRDYEQYF
NA NA TRBJ2-1 TRBV24-1 TGTGCCACCAGTGAACCTCAGTTCTTGTTGCAGTTCTTC CATSEPQFLLQFF
NA NA TRBJ2-2 TRBV12-3/TRBV12-4 TGTGCCAGCACCCGACAGAACACCGGGGAGCTGTTTTTT CASTRQNTGELFF
NA NA TRBJ1-5 TRBV19 TGTGCCAGTAGTTCAGCAGCGACAGGATATAGCAATCAGCCCCAGCATTTT CASSSAATGYSNQPQHF
NA NA TRBJ2-5 TRBV6-5 TGTGCCAGCAGTTATAGCGGAGAGACCCAGTACTTC CASSYSGETQYF
NA NA TRBJ2-7 TRBV4-1 TGCGCCAGCAGCCAAGACCAGGCTGACTACGAGCAGTACTTC CASSQDQADYEQYF
NA NA TRBJ2-3 TRBV27 TGTGCCAGCAGTTCCGCAGACACAGATACGCAGTATTTT CASSSADTDTQYF
NA NA TRBJ1-1 TRBV19 TGTGCCAGTAGCCCTACAGGGCTCCTGAACACTGAAGCTTTCTTT CASSPTGLLNTEAFF
NA TRBD1 TRBJ1-6 TRBV30 TGTGCCTGGATGACAGGGCAAAATTCACCCCTCCACTTT CAWMTGQNSPLHF
NA NA TRBJ1-3 TRBV6-5 TGTGCCAGCGGACCCCTGGAGGGGGGAAACACCATATATTTT CASGPLEGGNTIYF
once TRBD1 TRBJ1-6 TRBV5-6 TGTGCCAGCAGCTTCACAGGGGGCTATAATTCACCCCTCCACTTT CASSFTGGYNSPLHF
NA TRBD1 TRBJ2-3 TRBV5-5 TGTGCCAGCGCCTTATGGACAGGGCCAGATACGCAGTATTTT CASALWTGPDTQYF